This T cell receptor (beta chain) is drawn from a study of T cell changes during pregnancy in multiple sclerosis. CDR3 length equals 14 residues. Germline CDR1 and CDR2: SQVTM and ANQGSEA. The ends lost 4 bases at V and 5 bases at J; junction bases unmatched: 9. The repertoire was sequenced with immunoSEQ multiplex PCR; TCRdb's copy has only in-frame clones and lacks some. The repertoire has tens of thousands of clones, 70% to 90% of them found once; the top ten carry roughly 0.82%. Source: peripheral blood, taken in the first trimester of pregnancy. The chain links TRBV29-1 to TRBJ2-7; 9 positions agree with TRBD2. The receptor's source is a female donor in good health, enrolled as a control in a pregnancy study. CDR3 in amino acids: CSVAVGAGGNEQYF. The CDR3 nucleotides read TGCAGCGTTGCCGTAGGGGCGGGGGGGAACGAGCAGTACTTC.